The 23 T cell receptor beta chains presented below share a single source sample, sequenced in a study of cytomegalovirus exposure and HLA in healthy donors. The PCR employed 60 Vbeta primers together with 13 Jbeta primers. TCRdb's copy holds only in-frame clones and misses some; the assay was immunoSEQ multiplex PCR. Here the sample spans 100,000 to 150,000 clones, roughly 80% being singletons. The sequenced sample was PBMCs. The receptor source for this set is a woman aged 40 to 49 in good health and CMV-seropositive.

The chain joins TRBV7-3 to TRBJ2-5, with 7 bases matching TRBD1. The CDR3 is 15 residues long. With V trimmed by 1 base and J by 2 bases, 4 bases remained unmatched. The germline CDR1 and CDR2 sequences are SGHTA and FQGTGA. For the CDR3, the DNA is TGTGCCAGCAGCTTAATCGGGACAGCGCAAGAGACCCAGTACTTC. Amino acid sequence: CASSLIGTAQETQYF.

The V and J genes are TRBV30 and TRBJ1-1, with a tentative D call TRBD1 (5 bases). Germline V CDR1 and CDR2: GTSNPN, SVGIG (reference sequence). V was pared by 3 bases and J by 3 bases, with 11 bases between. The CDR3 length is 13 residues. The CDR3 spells CAWRQGFDTEAFF. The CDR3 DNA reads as TGTGCCTGGAGGCAGGGTTTTGACACTGAAGCTTTCTTT.

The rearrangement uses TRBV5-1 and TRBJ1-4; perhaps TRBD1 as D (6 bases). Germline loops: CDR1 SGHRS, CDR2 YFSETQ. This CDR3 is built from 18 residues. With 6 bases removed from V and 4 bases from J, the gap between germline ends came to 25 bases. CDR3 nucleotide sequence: TGCGCCAGCAACCGGGGGGCTTTGGTCCCCAACCTTAATGAAAAACTGTTTTTT. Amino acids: CASNRGALVPNLNEKLFF. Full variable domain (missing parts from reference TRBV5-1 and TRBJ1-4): KAGVTQTPRYLIKTRGQQVTLSCSPISGHRSVSWYQQTPGQGLQFLFEYFSETQRNKGNFPGRFSGRQFSNSRSEMNVSTLELGDSALYLCASNRGALVPNLNEKLFFGSGTQLSVL.

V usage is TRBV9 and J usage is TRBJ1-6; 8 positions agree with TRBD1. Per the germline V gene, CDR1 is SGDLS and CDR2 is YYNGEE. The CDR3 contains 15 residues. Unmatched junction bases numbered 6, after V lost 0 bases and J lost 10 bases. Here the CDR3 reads CASSVGTGKSSPLHF. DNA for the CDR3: TGTGCCAGCAGCGTAGGGACAGGGAAGAGCTCACCCCTCCACTTT.

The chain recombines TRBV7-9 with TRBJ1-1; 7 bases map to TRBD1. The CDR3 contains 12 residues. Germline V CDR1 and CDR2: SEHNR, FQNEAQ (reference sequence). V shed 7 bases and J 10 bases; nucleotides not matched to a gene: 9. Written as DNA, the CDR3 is TGTGCCAGCACCCGTGGACAGGATGTAGCTTTCTTT. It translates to CASTRGQDVAFF.

The CDR3 DNA reads TGTGCCAGCAGCTTAGTCAGGGGTCGGGATCAGCCCCAGCATTTT. It specifies CASSLVRGRDQPQHF. The gene calls are TRBV7-8 and TRBJ1-5, with D possibly matching TRBD1 (6 bases). Per germline, CDR1 SGHVS and CDR2 FQNEAQ. CDR3 length: 15 residues. Trimming left V 1 base short and J 5 bases short, with 12 bases between.

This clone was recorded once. DNA of the CDR3: TGTGCCAGCAGGTCGAATGGCCGACAGGGGGCGGGGAGGTATGGCTACACCTTC. It encodes CASRSNGRQGAGRYGYTF. This sequence joins TRBV28 and TRBJ1-2; 10 nucleotides match TRBD1. CDR1 is MDHEN, CDR2 SYDVKM, per germline. J was trimmed by 5 bases and V by 6 bases; bases with no gene match: 18. This CDR3 has 18 amino acids.

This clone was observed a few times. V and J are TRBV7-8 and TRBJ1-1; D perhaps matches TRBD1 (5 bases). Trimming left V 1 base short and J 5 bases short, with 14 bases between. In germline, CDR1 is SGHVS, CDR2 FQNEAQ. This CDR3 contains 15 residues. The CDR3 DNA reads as TGTGCCAGCAGCTTAGTATCGCAGGGTTGGACTGAAGCTTTCTTT. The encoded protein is CASSLVSQGWTEAFF.

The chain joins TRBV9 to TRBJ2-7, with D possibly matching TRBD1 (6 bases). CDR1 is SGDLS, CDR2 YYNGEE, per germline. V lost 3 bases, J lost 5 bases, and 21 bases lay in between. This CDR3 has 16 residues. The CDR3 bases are TGTGCCAGCAGCGCTGTTTTAGCCGGACAGCCCCACGAGCAGTACTTC. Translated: CASSAVLAGQPHEQYF.

CDR3: CASSYLAGGPNEQFF. CDR3 sequence (DNA): TGTGCCAGCAGTTACCTAGCGGGAGGACCAAATGAGCAGTTCTTC. This chain connects TRBV6-5 to TRBJ2-1, with TRBD2 matching over 11 bases. Germline assignment: CDR1 MNHEY and CDR2 SVGAGI. With V trimmed by 2 bases and J by 7 bases, 4 bases remained unmatched. This CDR3 region has 15 residues.

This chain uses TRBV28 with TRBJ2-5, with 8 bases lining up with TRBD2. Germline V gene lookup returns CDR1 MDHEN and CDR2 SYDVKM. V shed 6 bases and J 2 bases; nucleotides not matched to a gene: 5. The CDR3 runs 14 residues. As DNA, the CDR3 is TGTGCCAGCAGCTATATAGCGGGGCAAGAGACCCAGTACTTC. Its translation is CASSYIAGQETQYF.

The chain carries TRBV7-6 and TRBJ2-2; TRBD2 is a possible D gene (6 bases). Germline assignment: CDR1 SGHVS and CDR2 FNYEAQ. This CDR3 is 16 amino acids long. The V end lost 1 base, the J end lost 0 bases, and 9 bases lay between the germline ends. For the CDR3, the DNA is TGTGCCAGCAGCTTAGTGGGCGGGACGAACACCGGGGAGCTGTTTTTT. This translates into CASSLVGGTNTGELFF.

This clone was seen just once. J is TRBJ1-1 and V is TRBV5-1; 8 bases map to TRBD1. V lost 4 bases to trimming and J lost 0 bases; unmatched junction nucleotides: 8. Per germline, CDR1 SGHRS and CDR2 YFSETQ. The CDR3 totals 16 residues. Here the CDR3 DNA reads TGCGCCAGCAGCCCGACAGGGGTTCCAATGAACACTGAAGCTTTCTTT. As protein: CASSPTGVPMNTEAFF.

CDR3 protein: CASSLGHGFEAFF. DNA for the CDR3: TGTGCCAGCAGCCTCGGACACGGGTTTGAAGCTTTCTTT. V usage is TRBV7-8 and J usage is TRBJ1-1; perhaps TRBD1 as D (5 bases). Germline loops: CDR1 SGHVS, CDR2 FQNEAQ. This CDR3 contains 13 residues. V was cut by 5 bases and J by 7 bases, with 14 bases left in between.

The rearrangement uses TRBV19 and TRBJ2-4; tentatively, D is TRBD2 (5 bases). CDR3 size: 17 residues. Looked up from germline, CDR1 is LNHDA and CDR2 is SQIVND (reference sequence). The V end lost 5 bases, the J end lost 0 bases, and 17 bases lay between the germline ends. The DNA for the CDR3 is TGTGCCAGTAGTGCCCCCGCCGGGATACTAGCCAAAAACATTCAGTACTTC. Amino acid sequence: CASSAPAGILAKNIQYF.

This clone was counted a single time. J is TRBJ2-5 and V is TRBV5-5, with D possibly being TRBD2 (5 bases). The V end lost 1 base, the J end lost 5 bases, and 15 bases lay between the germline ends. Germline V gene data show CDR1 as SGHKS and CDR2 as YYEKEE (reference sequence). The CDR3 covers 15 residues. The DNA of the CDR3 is TGTGCCAGCAGCTTGTCGACTATCCCAGCGGAGACCCAGTACTTC. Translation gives CASSLSTIPAETQYF.

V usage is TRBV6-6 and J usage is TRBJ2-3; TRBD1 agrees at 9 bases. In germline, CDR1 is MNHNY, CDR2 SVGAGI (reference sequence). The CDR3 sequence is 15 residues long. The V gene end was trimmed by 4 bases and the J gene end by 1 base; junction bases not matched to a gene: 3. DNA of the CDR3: TGTGCCAGCAGTTCCGGGACAGGGCGCACAGATACGCAGTATTTT. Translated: CASSSGTGRTDTQYF.

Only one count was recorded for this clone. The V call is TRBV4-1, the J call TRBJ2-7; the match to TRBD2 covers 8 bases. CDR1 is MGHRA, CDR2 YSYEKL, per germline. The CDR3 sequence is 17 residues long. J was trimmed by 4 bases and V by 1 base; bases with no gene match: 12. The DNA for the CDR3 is TGCGCCAGCAGCCAAGTACCACAGCGGGGGCCTTTTTACGAGCAGTACTTC. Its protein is CASSQVPQRGPFYEQYF.

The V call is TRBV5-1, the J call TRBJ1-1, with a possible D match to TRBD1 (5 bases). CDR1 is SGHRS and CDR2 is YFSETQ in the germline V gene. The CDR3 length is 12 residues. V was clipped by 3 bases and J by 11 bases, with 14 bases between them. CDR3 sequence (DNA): TGCGCCAGCAGCTCGGACACGCTAGCGGCTTTCTTT. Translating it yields CASSSDTLAAFF.

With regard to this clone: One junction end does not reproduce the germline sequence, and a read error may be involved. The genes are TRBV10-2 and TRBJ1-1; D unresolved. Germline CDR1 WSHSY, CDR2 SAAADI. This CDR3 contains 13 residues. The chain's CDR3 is CARSDGGDTEAFF. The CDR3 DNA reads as TGCGCCAGAAGTGACGGTGGTGACACTGAAGCTTTCTTT.

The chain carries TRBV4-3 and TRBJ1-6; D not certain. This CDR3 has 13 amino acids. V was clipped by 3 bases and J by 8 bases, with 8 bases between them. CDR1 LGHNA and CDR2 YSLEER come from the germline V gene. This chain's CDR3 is CASSQESDSPLHF. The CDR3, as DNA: TGCGCCAGCAGCCAGGAGAGTGATTCACCCCTCCACTTT.

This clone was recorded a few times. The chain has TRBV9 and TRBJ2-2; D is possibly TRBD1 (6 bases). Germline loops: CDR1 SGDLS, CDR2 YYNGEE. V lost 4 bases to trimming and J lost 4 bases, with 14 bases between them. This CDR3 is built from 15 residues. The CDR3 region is CASSFGQSGTGELFF. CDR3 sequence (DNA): TGTGCCAGCAGCTTCGGACAGTCGGGCACCGGGGAGCTGTTTTTT.

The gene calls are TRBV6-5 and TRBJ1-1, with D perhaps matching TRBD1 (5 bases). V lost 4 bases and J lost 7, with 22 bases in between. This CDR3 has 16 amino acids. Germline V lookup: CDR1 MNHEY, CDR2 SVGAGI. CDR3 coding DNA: TGTGCCAGCAGTTCCTCGAATGTCTGGACAAGGAATGAAGCTTTCTTT. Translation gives CASSSSNVWTRNEAFF.